These 6 T cell receptor beta chains were sequenced from one sample in a study of T cell responses to AZD1222 COVID-19 vaccine. The protocol was immunoSEQ multiplex PCR, while the TCRdb copy is restricted to in-frame clones and leaves out a portion. Altogether around 70,000 clones are present, 87% being singletons, with the ten largest covering 1.3%. Sample: peripheral blood, taken 28 days after the second AZD1222 dose. These receptor sequences come from an adult who received the AZD1222 COVID-19 vaccine.

The chain employs TRBV29-1 and TRBJ1-4; D may be TRBD1 (5 bases). Germline lookup yields CDR1 SQVTM and CDR2 ANQGSEA. CDR3 length equals 15 residues. Trimming took off 4 bases at V and 3 bases at J, with 15 bases between the two ends. CDR3 sequence: CSVGGGTFPNEKLFF. The DNA of the CDR3 is TGCAGCGTTGGTGGCGGGACTTTTCCTAATGAAAAACTGTTTTTT.

V usage is TRBV29-1 and J usage is TRBJ2-5; D is unresolved. From germline, CDR1 is SQVTM and CDR2 ANQGSEA. Deletions cut 4 bases from V and 5 bases from J, with 14 bases between. CDR3 length equals 13 residues. In DNA, the CDR3 is TGCAGCGTTGTTGGAAGGTTCCGGGAGACCCAGTACTTC. It codes for CSVVGRFRETQYF. The variable domain in full, completed from reference TRBV29-1 and TRBJ2-5, reads SAVISQKPSRDICQRGTSLTIQCQVDSQVTMMFWYRQQPGQSLTLIATANQGSEATYESGFVIDKFPISRPNLTFSTLTVSNMSPEDSSIYLCSVVGRFRETQYFGPGTRLLVL.

The V call is TRBV19, the J call TRBJ1-5, with a tentative D call TRBD1 (5 bases). Germline CDR1 reads LNHDA; CDR2 reads SQIVND (reference sequence). The CDR3 totals 14 residues. The ends were cut back, 5 bases at V and 1 base at J, with 9 bases in the middle. For the CDR3, the DNA is TGTGCCAGTAGTGTAGGGGTGAGCAATCAGCCCCAGCATTTT. Its translation is CASSVGVSNQPQHF.

The V and J genes are TRBV6-2 or TRBV6-3 and TRBJ2-7; 12 bases are a match to TRBD2. The CDR3 covers 15 residues. Germline V gene sequence: CDR1 MNHEY, CDR2 SVGEGT. V trimming: 5 bases; J trimming: 3 bases; junction bases outside the gene matches: 5. The DNA of the CDR3 is TGTGCCAGCAGTGGACTAGCGGGATCTCGCTACGAGCAGTACTTC. It translates to CASSGLAGSRYEQYF.

This chain connects TRBV24-1 to TRBJ2-7; perhaps D is TRBD1 or TRBD2 (5 bases each). CDR3 length: 18 amino acids. The germline CDR1 and CDR2 sequences are KGHDR and SFDVKD. The V end was cut by 0 bases, the J end by 2 bases, with 19 bases between. The CDR3 nucleotides read TGTGCCACCAGTGATTTGTGGCGGCCCTCGAGGGGCACCTACGAGCAGTACTTC. This gives the protein CATSDLWRPSRGTYEQYF.

The V and J genes are TRBV7-2 and TRBJ1-2, with a possible D match to TRBD1 (5 bases). Per the germline V gene, CDR1 is SGHTA and CDR2 is FQGNSA. V was trimmed by 0 bases and J by 4 bases, leaving 9 bases between them. This CDR3 is built from 14 residues. The CDR3 DNA follows: TGTGCCAGCAGCTTAGCGGGGGTTGGCTATGGCTACACCTTC. Amino acid sequence: CASSLAGVGYGYTF.